The 15 T cell receptor beta chains below were found in one sample sequenced in a study of cytomegalovirus exposure and HLA in healthy donors. TCRdb keeps only in-frame clones here, not all; method: immunoSEQ multiplex PCR. The sample has around 200,000 clones, about four fifths seen once; the top ten hold around 2.8%. Sequenced: PBMCs. All receptors derive from a woman aged 18-35 years in good health and CMV-seropositive.

The genes are TRBV6-1 and TRBJ2-2; D is unclear. Germline V gene sequence: CDR1 MNHNS, CDR2 SASEGT. The V gene lost 11 bases and the J gene lost 2 bases, with 18 bases spanning the gap. The CDR3 covers 15 residues. The CDR3 sequence: CAGRSTQTNTGELFF. The CDR3 DNA reads TGTGCCGGCCGGTCTACTCAGACAAACACCGGGGAGCTGTTTTTT.

The chain links TRBV5-6 to TRBJ1-2, with 9 nucleotides matching TRBD1. Germline V lookup: CDR1 SGHDT, CDR2 YYEEEE. V shed 3 bases and J 4 bases; nucleotides not matched to a gene: 10. The CDR3 runs 16 residues. This CDR3 reads CASSSGFGTGIYGYTF. The CDR3 DNA sequence: TGTGCCAGCAGCTCCGGATTTGGGACAGGGATCTATGGCTACACCTTC.

This rearrangement joins TRBV15 to TRBJ2-1; the match to TRBD1 covers 9 bases. Germline V gene data show CDR1 as LNHNV and CDR2 as YYDKDF (reference sequence). The CDR3 length is 14 residues. After removal of 6 bases from V and 5 bases from J, the junction contained 5 bases not matched to a gene. For the CDR3, the DNA is TGTGCCACCAGGGGGGACAGGGTGGACAATGAGCAGTTCTTC. This encodes CATRGDRVDNEQFF.

The CDR3 spells CASRWDRVSVNTEAFF. CDR3 nucleotides: TGTGCCAGCAGATGGGACAGGGTGTCAGTAAACACTGAAGCTTTCTTT. This chain links TRBV7-9 with TRBJ1-1; 9 bases are a match to TRBD1. The J segment lost 2 bases and the V segment lost 6 bases, leaving 10 bases of the junction unmatched. Germline CDR1 is SEHNR and CDR2 is FQNEAQ (reference sequence). CDR3 length: 16 amino acids.

This clone was recorded only once. The chain recombines TRBV29-1 with TRBJ2-2, with 7 positions matching TRBD1. This CDR3 spans 15 amino acids. Trimming at V came to 4 bases and at J to 1 base, leaving 6 bases not matched to a gene. Germline V lookup: CDR1 SQVTM, CDR2 ANQGSEA. The CDR3 region is CSVGRQGLNTGELFF. In nucleotides, the CDR3 is TGCAGCGTTGGGCGACAGGGTCTGAACACCGGGGAGCTGTTTTTT.

This clone appeared a single time. CDR3 DNA: TGTGCCAGCAGCCCCCAAAACCGCGACTGGGACATTCAGTACTTC. Translating gives CASSPQNRDWDIQYF. The J gene is TRBJ2-4, the V gene TRBV7-8; D gene uncertain. Trimming took off 5 bases at V and 8 bases at J, with 19 bases between the two ends. The CDR3 totals 15 residues. Germline values: CDR1 SGHVS, CDR2 FQNEAQ.

This clone was detected many times. This chain joins TRBV7-9 and TRBJ1-5; D uncertain. The V and J ends lost 5 bases and 5 bases respectively, with 7 bases between them. This CDR3 has 12 residues. Germline values: CDR1 SEHNR, CDR2 FQNEAQ (reference sequence). This CDR3 reads CASSRDYQPQHF. In nucleotides, the CDR3 is TGTGCCAGCAGCAGAGATTATCAGCCCCAGCATTTT. The whole variable domain, filled in from reference TRBV7-9 and TRBJ1-5, reads DTGVSQNPRHKITKRGQNVTFRCDPISEHNRLYWYRQTLGQGPEFLTYFQNEAQLEKSRLLSDRFSAERPKGSFSTLEIQRTEQGDSAMYLCASSRDYQPQHFGDGTRLSIL.

This sequence joins TRBV15 and TRBJ2-1; 8 bases line up with TRBD2. Unmatched junction bases numbered 4, after V lost 3 bases and J lost 9 bases. Germline loops: CDR1 LNHNV, CDR2 YYDKDF (reference sequence). This CDR3 contains 13 residues. DNA of the CDR3: TGTGCCACCAGCAGGACTAGCGAATTTGAGCAGTTCTTC. Its protein is CATSRTSEFEQFF.

The chain joins TRBV7-3 to TRBJ2-1; 11 bases map to TRBD2. After removal of 1 base from V and 3 bases from J, the junction contained 14 bases not matched to a gene. Germline V gene lookup returns CDR1 SGHTA and CDR2 FQGTGA. The CDR3 loop spans 20 amino acids. The CDR3 DNA sequence: TGTGCCAGCAGCTTAAGAGCTAGCGGGGGGACGTACCGTGGCTACAATGAGCAGTTCTTC. It encodes CASSLRASGGTYRGYNEQFF. Variable domain in full (rest from reference TRBV7-3 and TRBJ2-1): GAGVSQTPSNKVTEKGKYVELRCDPISGHTALYWYRQSLGQGPEFLIYFQGTGAADDSGLPNDRFFAVRPEGSVSTLKIQRTERGDSAVYLCASSLRASGGTYRGYNEQFFGPGTRLTVL.

Only one count was recorded for this clone. Here the CDR3 reads CASSPGQLYNSPLHF. The CDR3 DNA reads as TGTGCCAGCAGCCCGGGACAGCTCTATAATTCACCCCTCCACTTT. The chain joins TRBV11-2 to TRBJ1-6; TRBD1 agrees at 7 bases. V lost 5 bases and J lost 3; bases outside the gene matches: 4. Germline V lookup: CDR1 SGHAT, CDR2 FQNNGV. The CDR3 has 15 residues.

J is TRBJ1-1 and V is TRBV5-1, with D uncertain. Between the trimmed V and J ends, which lost 2 bases and 0 bases, there was a span of 14 bases. Germline CDR1 reads SGHRS; CDR2 reads YFSETQ. The CDR3 loop spans 16 amino acids. The CDR3 DNA follows: TGCGCCAGCAGCTTTGAGGGTGGAAGATTGAACACTGAAGCTTTCTTT. As protein: CASSFEGGRLNTEAFF.

This chain connects TRBV25-1 to TRBJ2-3; a weak D match, TRBD2 (6 bases). V dropped 2 bases and J dropped 1 base, with 10 bases sitting between them. The germline V gene encodes CDR1 MGHDK and CDR2 SYGVNS. This CDR3 is 15 amino acids long. In DNA form, the CDR3 reads TGTGCCAGCAGTGAAATGCGGGGCGGCACAGATACGCAGTATTTT. It translates to CASSEMRGGTDTQYF.

The chain uses TRBV9 and TRBJ2-3, with a tentative D call TRBD2 (6 bases). Trimming shortened V by 0 bases and J by 0 bases, and 14 bases separated the two germline ends. Germline-derived CDR1 and CDR2 are SGDLS and YYNGEE. The CDR3 is made up of 17 amino acids. CDR3 in amino acids: CASSVGPPGGSTDTQYF. CDR3 bases: TGTGCCAGCAGCGTAGGCCCCCCCGGGGGAAGCACAGATACGCAGTATTTT.

The chain carries TRBV9 and TRBJ1-5, with TRBD1 identical over 7 bases. Germline lookup yields CDR1 SGDLS and CDR2 YYNGEE. The CDR3 runs to 15 residues. Germline trimming cut 3 bases from V and 2 bases from J; bases unmatched to any gene: 5. CDR3 DNA: TGTGCCAGCAGCGCAGGGGGGTTTGGCAATCAGCCCCAGCATTTT. Its translation is CASSAGGFGNQPQHF. Drawing the rest from reference TRBV9 and TRBJ1-5, the complete variable domain is DSGVTQTPKHLITATGQRVTLRCSPRSGDLSVYWYQQSLDQGLQFLIQYYNGEERAKGNILERFSAQQFPDLHSELNLSSLELGDSALYFCASSAGGFGNQPQHFGDGTRLSIL.

The V gene is TRBV7-2, the J gene TRBJ1-5; no firm D call. Trimming removed 1 base at V and 5 bases at J, with 12 bases between. Per germline, CDR1 SGHTA and CDR2 FQGNSA. The CDR3 has 15 amino acids. The CDR3 bases are TGTGCCAGCAGCTTAGAGGCCCGGGTGGATCAGCCCCAGCATTTT. Amino acids: CASSLEARVDQPQHF.